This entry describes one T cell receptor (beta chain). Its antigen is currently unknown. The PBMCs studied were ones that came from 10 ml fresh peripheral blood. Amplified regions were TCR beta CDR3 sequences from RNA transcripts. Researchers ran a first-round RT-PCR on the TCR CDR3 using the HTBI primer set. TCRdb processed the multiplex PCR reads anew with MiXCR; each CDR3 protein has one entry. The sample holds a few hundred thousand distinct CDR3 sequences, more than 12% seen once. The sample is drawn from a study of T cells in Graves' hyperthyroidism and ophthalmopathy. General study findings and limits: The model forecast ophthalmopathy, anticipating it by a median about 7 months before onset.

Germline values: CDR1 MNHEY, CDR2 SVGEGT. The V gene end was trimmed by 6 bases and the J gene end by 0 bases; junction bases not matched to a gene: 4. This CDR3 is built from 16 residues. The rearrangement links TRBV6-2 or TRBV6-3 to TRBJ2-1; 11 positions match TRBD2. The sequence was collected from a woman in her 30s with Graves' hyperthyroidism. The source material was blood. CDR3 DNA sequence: TGTGCCAGCAGCATGGGACTAGCGGTCTCCTACAATGAGCAGTTCTTC. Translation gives CASSMGLAVSYNEQFF.